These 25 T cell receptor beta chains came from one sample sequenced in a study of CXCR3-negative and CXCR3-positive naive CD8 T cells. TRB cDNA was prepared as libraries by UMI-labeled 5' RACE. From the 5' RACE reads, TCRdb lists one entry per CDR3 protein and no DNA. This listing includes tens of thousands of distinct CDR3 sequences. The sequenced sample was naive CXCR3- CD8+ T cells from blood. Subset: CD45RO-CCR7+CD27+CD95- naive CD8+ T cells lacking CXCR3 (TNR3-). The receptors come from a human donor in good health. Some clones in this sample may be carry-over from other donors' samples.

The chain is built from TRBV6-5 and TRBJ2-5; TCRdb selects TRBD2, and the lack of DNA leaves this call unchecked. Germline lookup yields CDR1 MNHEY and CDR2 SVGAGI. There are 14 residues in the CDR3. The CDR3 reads CASSWVADQETQYF.

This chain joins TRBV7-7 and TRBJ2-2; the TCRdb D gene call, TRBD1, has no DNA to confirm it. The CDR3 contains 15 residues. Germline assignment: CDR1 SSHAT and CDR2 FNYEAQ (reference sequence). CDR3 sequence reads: CASSTGTGDTGELFF.

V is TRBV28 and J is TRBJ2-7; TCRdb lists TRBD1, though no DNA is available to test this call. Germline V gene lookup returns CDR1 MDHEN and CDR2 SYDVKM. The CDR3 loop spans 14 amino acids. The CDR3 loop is CASSGQGFSYEQYF.

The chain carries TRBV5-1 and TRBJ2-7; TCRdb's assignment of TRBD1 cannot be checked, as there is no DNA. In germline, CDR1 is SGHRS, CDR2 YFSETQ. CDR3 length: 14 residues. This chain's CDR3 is CASSFSRGTYEQYF.

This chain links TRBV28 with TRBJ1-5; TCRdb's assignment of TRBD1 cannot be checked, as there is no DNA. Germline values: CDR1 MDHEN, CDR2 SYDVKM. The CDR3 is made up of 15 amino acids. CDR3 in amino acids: CASDSQEYSNQPQHF.

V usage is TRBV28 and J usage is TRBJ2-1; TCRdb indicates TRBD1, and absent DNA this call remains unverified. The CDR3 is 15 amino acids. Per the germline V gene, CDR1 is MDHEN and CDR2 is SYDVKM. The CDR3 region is CASSPRPSSYNEQFF.

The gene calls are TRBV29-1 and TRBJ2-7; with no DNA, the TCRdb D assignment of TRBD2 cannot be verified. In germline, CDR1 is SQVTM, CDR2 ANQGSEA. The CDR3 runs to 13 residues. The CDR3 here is CSVPTSGSYEQYF.

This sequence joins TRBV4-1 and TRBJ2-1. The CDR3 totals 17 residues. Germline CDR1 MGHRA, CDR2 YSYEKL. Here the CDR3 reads CASSQDNAYSSYNEQFF.

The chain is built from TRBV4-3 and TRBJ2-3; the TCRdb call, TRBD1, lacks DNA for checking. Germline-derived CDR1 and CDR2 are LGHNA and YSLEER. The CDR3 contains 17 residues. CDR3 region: CASSQDGDASGFDVQYF.

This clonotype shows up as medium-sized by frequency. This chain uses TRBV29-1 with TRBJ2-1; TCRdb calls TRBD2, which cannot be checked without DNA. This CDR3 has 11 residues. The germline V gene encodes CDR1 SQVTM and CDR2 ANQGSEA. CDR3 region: CSVQRDNEQFF.

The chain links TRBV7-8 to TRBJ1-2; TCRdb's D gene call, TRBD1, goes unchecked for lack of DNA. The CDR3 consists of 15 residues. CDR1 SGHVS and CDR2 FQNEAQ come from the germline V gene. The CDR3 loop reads CASSLGKGSNYGYTF.

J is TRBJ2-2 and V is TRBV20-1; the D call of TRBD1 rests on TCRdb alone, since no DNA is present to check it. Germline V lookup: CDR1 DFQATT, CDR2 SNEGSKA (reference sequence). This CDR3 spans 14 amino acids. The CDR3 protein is CSARTGGDTGELFF.

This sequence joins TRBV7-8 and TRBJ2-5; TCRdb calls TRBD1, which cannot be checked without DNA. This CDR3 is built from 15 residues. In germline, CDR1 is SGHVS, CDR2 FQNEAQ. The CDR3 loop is CASRHSGQGFETQYF.

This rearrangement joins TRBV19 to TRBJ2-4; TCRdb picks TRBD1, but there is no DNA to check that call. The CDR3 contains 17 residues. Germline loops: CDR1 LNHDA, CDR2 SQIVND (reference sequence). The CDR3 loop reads CASSAGQGFLAKNIQYF.

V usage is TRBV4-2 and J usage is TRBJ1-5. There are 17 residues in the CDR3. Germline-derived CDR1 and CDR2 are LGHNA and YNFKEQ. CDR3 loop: CASSPALGGNSNQPQHF.

The CDR3 region is CASSQDLGGRTDTQYF. This chain links TRBV3-1 with TRBJ2-3. The CDR3 runs 16 residues. Germline-derived CDR1 and CDR2 are LGHDT and YNNKEL (reference sequence).

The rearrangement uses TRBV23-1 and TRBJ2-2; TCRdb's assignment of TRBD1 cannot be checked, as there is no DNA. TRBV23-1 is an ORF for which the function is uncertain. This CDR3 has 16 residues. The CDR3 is CASSPSDRANTGELFF.

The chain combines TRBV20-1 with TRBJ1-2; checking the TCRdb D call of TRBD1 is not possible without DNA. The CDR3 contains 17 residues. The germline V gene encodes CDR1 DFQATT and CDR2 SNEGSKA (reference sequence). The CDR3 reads CSARLTGTGGKRSGYTF.

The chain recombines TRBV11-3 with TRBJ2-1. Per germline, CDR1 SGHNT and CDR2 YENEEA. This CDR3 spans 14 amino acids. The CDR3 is CASSLALGENEQFF.

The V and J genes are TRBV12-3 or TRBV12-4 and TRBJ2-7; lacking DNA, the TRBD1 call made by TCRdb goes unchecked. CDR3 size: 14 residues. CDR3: CASRTGTGGIEQYF.

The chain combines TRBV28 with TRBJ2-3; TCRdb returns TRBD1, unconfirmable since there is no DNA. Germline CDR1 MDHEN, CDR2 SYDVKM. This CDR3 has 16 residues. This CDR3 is CASSFPSAGGRDTQYF.

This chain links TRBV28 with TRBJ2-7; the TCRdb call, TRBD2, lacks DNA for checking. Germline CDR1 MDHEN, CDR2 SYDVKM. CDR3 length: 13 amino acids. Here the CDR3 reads CASSLAGGSEQYF.

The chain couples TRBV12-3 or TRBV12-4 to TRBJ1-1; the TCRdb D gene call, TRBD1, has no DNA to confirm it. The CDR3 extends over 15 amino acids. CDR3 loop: CASSGTEPMNTEAFF.

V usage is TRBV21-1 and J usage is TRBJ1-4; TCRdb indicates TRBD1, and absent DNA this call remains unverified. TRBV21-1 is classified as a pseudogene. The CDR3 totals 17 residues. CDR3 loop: CASSRGTGAATNEKLFF.

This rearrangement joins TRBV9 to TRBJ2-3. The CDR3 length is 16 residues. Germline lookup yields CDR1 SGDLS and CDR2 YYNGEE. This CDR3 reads CASSTDEGHNTDTQYF.